The 23 T cell receptor beta chains given below trace back to one sample, sequenced in a study of beta chain features in type 1 diabetes. The investigators reverse transcribed all of the isolated RNA, so they sequenced expressed TCRB transcripts. Profiled with immunoSEQ multiplex PCR; TCRdb holds only in-frame clones, not every one. The sample carries around 160,000 clones, about 50% recorded once. The sample consisted of Tregs from blood. All receptors derive from a man aged 18 to 30 in good health.

This clone was detected only a few times. CDR3 sequence (DNA): TGCAGCGTAGAGACAGGGGTCGTCTACGAGCAGTACTTC. Translated: CSVETGVVYEQYF. V usage is TRBV29-1 and J usage is TRBJ2-7, with 8 nucleotides matching TRBD1. CDR1 and CDR2 (germline): SQVTM, ANQGSEA. V shed 6 bases and J 3 bases; nucleotides not matched to a gene: 7. The CDR3 is 13 residues long.

In this sample, this clone turned up a few times. The chain employs TRBV14 and TRBJ2-3, with TRBD1 matching 7 bases. The V gene's germline CDR1 is SGHDN and CDR2 FVKESK. CDR3 length: 17 amino acids. Unmatched junction bases numbered 13, after V lost 6 bases and J lost 1 base. This CDR3 reads CASRPQGTVERTDTQYF. The CDR3 nucleotides read TGTGCCAGCAGACCCCAAGGGACAGTAGAACGCACAGATACGCAGTATTTT. The full variable domain, in which reference TRBV14 and TRBJ2-3 provide the parts outside the CDR3, is EAGVTQFPSHSVIEKGQTVTLRCDPISGHDNLYWYRRVMGKEIKFLLHFVKESKQDESGMPNNRFLAERTGGTYSTLKVQPAELEDSGVYFCASRPQGTVERTDTQYFGPGTRLTVL.

This clone was recorded a few times. The V gene is TRBV15, the J gene TRBJ1-2; 9 nucleotides match TRBD1. Germline V gene sequence: CDR1 LNHNV, CDR2 YYDKDF (reference sequence). The CDR3 runs to 16 residues. With 7 bases clipped from V and 5 bases from J, the junction kept 14 bases outside the gene matches. CDR3 loop: CATTPGGTGGRYGYTF. The CDR3 DNA reads as TGTGCCACCACCCCAGGGGGCACAGGGGGCAGGTATGGCTACACCTTC.

This clone came up a few times. The rearrangement uses TRBV29-1 and TRBJ1-3; 8 positions match TRBD1. Trimming took 3 bases from V and 4 from J; bases not matched to a gene: 11. CDR1 and CDR2 (germline): SQVTM, ANQGSEA. This CDR3 has 16 amino acids. The CDR3 sequence: CSVDSGRGLDGNTIYF. DNA for the CDR3: TGCAGCGTTGATTCGGGCAGGGGGCTCGACGGAAACACCATATATTTT. The whole variable domain, remainder taken from reference TRBV29-1 and TRBJ1-3, is SAVISQKPSRDICQRGTSLTIQCQVDSQVTMMFWYRQQPGQSLTLIATANQGSEATYESGFVIDKFPISRPNLTFSTLTVSNMSPEDSSIYLCSVDSGRGLDGNTIYFGEGSWLTVV.

The chain has TRBV9 and TRBJ2-5; D may be TRBD2 (6 bases). The CDR3 has 15 residues. The germline V gene has CDR1 SGDLS and CDR2 YYNGEE. V was shortened by 0 bases and J by 2 bases, with 11 bases between the two germline ends. CDR3: CASSVGLGGQETQYF. The CDR3 nucleotides are TGTGCCAGCAGCGTAGGGCTGGGGGGACAAGAGACCCAGTACTTC.

As regards this clone: A read error may produce the germline difference seen at one junction end. The V gene is TRBV2, the J gene TRBJ2-3; 10 positions match TRBD2. This CDR3 region has 14 residues. Germline CDR1 and CDR2: SNHLY and FYNNEI. The CDR3 bases are TGCTCGGAGGAGACTAGCGGGTTCGGGGATACGCAGTATTTT. This codes for CSEETSGFGDTQYF.

This clone was counted only a few times. V gene TRBV6-5 combines with J gene TRBJ1-1, with TRBD1 identical over 7 bases. V gave up 2 bases and J gave up 9 bases; unmatched junction bases: 3. CDR3 length: 12 amino acids. The germline CDR1 and CDR2 sequences are MNHEY and SVGAGI. The CDR3 sequence: CASSYTGAQAFF. As DNA, the CDR3 is TGTGCCAGCAGTTACACAGGGGCCCAAGCTTTCTTT.

This clone was observed a handful of times. The chain has TRBV6-1 and TRBJ1-2; 8 nucleotides agree with TRBD1. CDR1 MNHNS and CDR2 SASEGT come from the germline V gene. This CDR3 is built from 15 residues. V gave up 2 bases and J gave up 4 bases; unmatched junction bases: 6. CDR3 loop: CASSERPDRAYGYTF. The CDR3 DNA reads TGTGCCAGCAGTGAAAGGCCGGACAGGGCCTATGGCTACACCTTC.

The chain couples TRBV7-3 to TRBJ2-2, with unresolved D. This CDR3 is built from 13 residues. Trimming took off 4 bases at V and 6 bases at J, with 9 bases between the two ends. Germline lookup yields CDR1 SGHTA and CDR2 FQGTGA. The CDR3 is CASSSRQAGELFF. Written as DNA, the CDR3 is TGTGCCAGCAGCTCCCGCCAGGCCGGGGAGCTGTTTTTT.

This clone was counted a few times. The chain employs TRBV19 and TRBJ2-7; D is perhaps TRBD2 (5 bases). The V and J ends lost 3 bases and 0 bases respectively, with 15 bases between them. The CDR3 has 16 amino acids. Germline CDR1 reads LNHDA; CDR2 reads SQIVND (reference sequence). CDR3 protein: CASSMAGGGGSYEQYF. The DNA for the CDR3 is TGTGCCAGTAGTATGGCGGGTGGCGGCGGCTCCTACGAGCAGTACTTC. Using reference TRBV19 and TRBJ2-7 for the parts outside the CDR3, the full variable domain is DGGITQSPKYLFRKEGQNVTLSCEQNLNHDAMYWYRQDPGQGLRLIYYSQIVNDFQKGDIAEGYSVSREKKESFPLTVTSAQKNPTAFYLCASSMAGGGGSYEQYFGPGTRLTVT.

This chain connects TRBV19 to TRBJ2-7, with 7 nucleotides matching TRBD1. The CDR3 sequence is 13 residues long. Trimming removed 3 bases from V and 6 bases from J; junction bases left unmatched: 5. Germline loops: CDR1 LNHDA, CDR2 SQIVND (reference sequence). CDR3 in DNA: TGTGCCAGTAGTATTGGGACAGTTGCCGAGCAGTACTTC. It translates to CASSIGTVAEQYF.

This clone has only a few counts. The V call is TRBV7-2, the J call TRBJ2-1; D is unresolved. The germline V gene encodes CDR1 SGHTA and CDR2 FQGNSA. V was cut by 1 base and J by 6 bases, with 7 bases left in between. The CDR3 contains 13 residues. This CDR3 is CASSLGGLNEQFF. The CDR3 DNA reads TGTGCCAGCAGCTTAGGAGGCCTCAATGAGCAGTTCTTC.

CDR3: CASSSKQGTPFSYEQYF. DNA for the CDR3: TGCGCCAGCAGCTCCAAACAGGGCACGCCGTTCTCCTACGAGCAGTACTTC. The rearrangement joins TRBV5-1 to TRBJ2-7, with D perhaps TRBD1 (6 bases). Deletions cut 3 bases from V and 0 bases from J, with 19 bases between. There are 17 residues in the CDR3. Germline CDR1 and CDR2: SGHRS and YFSETQ.

The chain is built from TRBV19 and TRBJ2-5, with 8 bases fitting TRBD2. Germline V gene data show CDR1 as LNHDA and CDR2 as SQIVND (reference sequence). V gave up 7 bases and J gave up 5 bases; unmatched junction bases: 12. CDR3 length: 15 residues. CDR3 DNA: TGTGCCAGTACCCCCTCCAGCGGGGGCTATGAGACCCAGTACTTC. It codes for CASTPSSGGYETQYF.

The chain recombines TRBV18 with TRBJ2-7; 7 bases are a match to TRBD2. This CDR3 region has 16 residues. Germline V CDR1 and CDR2: KGHSH, LQKENI. The V and J ends lost 1 base and 6 bases, in that order; junction bases with no gene match: 12. This chain's CDR3 is CASSPQVGQRGLEQYF. The DNA of the CDR3 is TGTGCCAGCTCACCACAGGTGGGGCAGCGGGGCCTCGAGCAGTACTTC.

This chain connects TRBV5-1 to TRBJ2-1; 9 bases align to TRBD2. The germline gives CDR1 SGHRS, CDR2 YFSETQ. J was trimmed by 4 bases and V by 3 bases; bases with no gene match: 11. The CDR3 length is 17 residues. DNA of the CDR3: TGCGCCAGCAGCTGGGGACTAGCAGGGGGGATTTACAATGAGCAGTTCTTC. Translation gives CASSWGLAGGIYNEQFF.

The V call is TRBV20-1, the J call TRBJ2-7; D remains unclear. The V and J ends lost 2 bases and 3 bases respectively, with 5 bases between them. The CDR3 is 11 residues long. CDR1 and CDR2 (germline): DFQATT, SNEGSKA (reference sequence). CDR3 sequence reads: CSARPRYEQYF. The CDR3 DNA sequence: TGCAGTGCTAGACCGCGCTACGAGCAGTACTTC.

The gene calls are TRBV7-3 and TRBJ2-2, with unresolved D. Between the trimmed V and J ends, which lost 5 bases and 0 bases, there was a span of 7 bases. Germline-derived CDR1 and CDR2 are SGHTA and FQGTGA. The CDR3 is made up of 14 amino acids. Here the CDR3 DNA reads TGTGCCAGCAGCCTAGACCCGAACACCGGGGAGCTGTTTTTT. Its protein product is CASSLDPNTGELFF. Drawing the rest from reference TRBV7-3 and TRBJ2-2, the complete variable domain is GAGVSQTPSNKVTEKGKYVELRCDPISGHTALYWYRQSLGQGPEFLIYFQGTGAADDSGLPNDRFFAVRPEGSVSTLKIQRTERGDSAVYLCASSLDPNTGELFFGEGSRLTVL.

The chain links TRBV18 to TRBJ2-1; 7 positions agree with TRBD2. Germline CDR1 and CDR2: KGHSH and LQKENI. Trimming cost V 4 bases and J 2 bases; bases outside gene matches: 5. CDR3 length: 15 amino acids. The CDR3 region is CASSRNLAAYNEQFF. Written as DNA, the CDR3 is TGTGCCAGCTCACGGAATCTAGCGGCCTACAATGAGCAGTTCTTC.

This rearrangement joins TRBV6-5 to TRBJ2-7; D remains ambiguous. With 0 bases removed from V and 2 bases from J, the gap between germline ends came to 8 bases. The CDR3 length is 14 residues. The germline gives CDR1 MNHEY, CDR2 SVGAGI. CDR3 sequence reads: CASSYSRRTYEQYF. CDR3 coding DNA: TGTGCCAGCAGTTACTCGAGGCGAACCTACGAGCAGTACTTC.

The rearrangement uses TRBV6-1 and TRBJ2-6; unclear D gene. The germline V gene encodes CDR1 MNHNS and CDR2 SASEGT. Deletions cut 6 bases from V and 0 bases from J, with 6 bases between. The CDR3 loop spans 14 amino acids. Here the CDR3 DNA reads TGTGCCAGCAGGGGCTTCTCTGGGGCCAACGTCCTGACTTTC. Amino acid sequence: CASRGFSGANVLTF.

The chain joins TRBV5-6 to TRBJ2-5, with a possible D match to TRBD2 (6 bases). The CDR3 totals 17 residues. V lost 0 bases to trimming and J lost 1 base, with 16 bases between them. Germline CDR1 reads SGHDT; CDR2 reads YYEEEE. CDR3 in DNA: TGTGCCAGCAGCTTGGCGGGGGTGGGAGCGATCCAAGAGACCCAGTACTTC. It yields the protein CASSLAGVGAIQETQYF. Based on the CDR3 plus reference TRBV5-6 and TRBJ2-5, the full variable domain is DAGVTQSPTHLIKTRGQQVTLRCSPKSGHDTVSWYQQALGQGPQFIFQYYEEEERQRGNFPDRFSGHQFPNYSSELNVNALLLGDSALYLCASSLAGVGAIQETQYFGPGTRLLVL.

This chain links TRBV2 with TRBJ1-2; D is undetermined. Trimming cost V 3 bases and J 0 bases, with 11 bases left between them. The CDR3 runs to 15 residues. CDR1 SNHLY and CDR2 FYNNEI come from the germline V gene. CDR3 coding DNA: TGTGCCAGCAGTGAGAGGCGACTAGCTAACTATGGCTACACCTTC. Amino acid sequence: CASSERRLANYGYTF.